The clone carrying this T cell receptor (beta chain) was detected a few times. This sample was taken from a study of T cell clones after liver transplantation. The overall study: Pre-transplant mixed lymphocyte reactions yielded third-party-reactive TCRbeta sequences as comparators for graft-donor-reactive sequences. Subjects received no induction therapy and standard immunosuppression until randomization at 12-24 months post-transplant.

Unmatched junction bases numbered 3, after V lost 8 bases and J lost 2 bases. The CDR3 is made up of 14 amino acids. Germline-derived CDR1 and CDR2 are MNHEY and SMNVEV (reference sequence). Clones were read by immunoSEQ multiplex PCR, and TCRdb kept only the in-frame ones, dropping some. In the table there are just under 60,000 clones, around 70% of which are singletons. This TCR derives from a human patient who received a liver transplant. These T cells may partly come from the graft donor. The sequencing used CD4+ T cells from blood, collected at the roughly 16-month timepoint. V gene TRBV27 combines with J gene TRBJ2-3; 11 nucleotides match TRBD2. CDR3: CASQLAGATDTQYF. CDR3 nucleotides: TGTGCCAGCCAACTAGCGGGAGCCACAGATACGCAGTATTTT.